Each of the 16 T cell receptor beta chains below was sequenced from the same sample in a study of blood T cell repertoires in COVID-19. Profiling relied on immunoSEQ multiplex PCR, and the TCRdb table lists in-frame clones only, not all of them. The sample lists approximately 290,000 clones, under 85% occurring once. The sequenced material came from peripheral blood. Receptor source: a human donor with COVID-19, enrolled during active disease. The donor label of this sample is uncertain.

The CDR3 here is CASSPEGGGLEAFF. The CDR3 region has the DNA TGCGCCAGCAGCCCAGAAGGAGGGGGCCTCGAAGCTTTCTTT. The chain couples TRBV5-1 to TRBJ1-1; 7 bases align to TRBD1. CDR1 is SGHRS and CDR2 is YFSETQ in the germline V gene. The ends lost 4 bases at V and 8 bases at J; junction bases unmatched: 11. CDR3 length equals 14 residues.

The rearrangement uses TRBV7-3 and TRBJ1-2; 10 nucleotides match TRBD1. Germline CDR1 is SGHTA and CDR2 is FQGTGA. The J segment lost 9 bases and the V segment lost 5 bases, leaving 12 bases of the junction unmatched. This CDR3 contains 15 residues. For the CDR3, the DNA is TGTGCCAGCAGCCCCGACAGGGGGCGCGGAGTTCGCTACACCTTC. It encodes CASSPDRGRGVRYTF.

The chain is built from TRBV30 and TRBJ1-3, with D perhaps matching TRBD1 (5 bases). Per germline, CDR1 GTSNPN and CDR2 SVGIG (reference sequence). The V gene lost 3 bases and the J gene lost 0 bases, with 12 bases spanning the gap. The CDR3 totals 15 residues. The CDR3: CAWSHDSNSGNTIYF. The CDR3 DNA sequence: TGTGCCTGGAGCCACGACAGTAACTCTGGAAACACCATATATTTT.

The chain uses TRBV29-1 and TRBJ2-1, with 12 bases matching TRBD2. The CDR3 loop spans 16 amino acids. V shed 7 bases, J shed 9 bases, and the junction held 16 bases outside the gene matches. Germline V gives CDR1 SQVTM, CDR2 ANQGSEA. In DNA, the CDR3 is TGCAGCGCCACCCAGGCTAGCGGGAGGGTGGCGGGTGAGCAGTTCTTC. This gives the protein CSATQASGRVAGEQFF.

The rearrangement joins TRBV30 to TRBJ1-2, with D unclear. The CDR3 is 14 amino acids. V lost 1 base to trimming and J lost 0 bases, with 9 bases between them. Germline-derived CDR1 and CDR2 are GTSNPN and SVGIG (reference sequence). The CDR3 sequence: CAWSGGLTNYGYTF. The CDR3 DNA is TGTGCCTGGAGTGGTGGCCTCACTAACTATGGCTACACCTTC. The complete variable domain, with remaining parts taken from reference TRBV30 and TRBJ1-2, reads SQTIHQWPATLVQPVGSPLSLECTVEGTSNPNLYWYRQAAGRGLQLLFYSVGIGQISSEVPQNLSASRPQDRQFILSSKKLLLSDSGFYLCAWSGGLTNYGYTFGSGTRLTVV.

The rearrangement joins TRBV10-3 to TRBJ1-2, with D possibly TRBD1 on 6 matching bases. The CDR3 is 15 amino acids. The germline V and J ends were trimmed by 5 bases and 0 bases, with 13 bases remaining between them. CDR1 ENHRY and CDR2 SYGVKD come from the germline V gene. The chain's CDR3 is CAISPGTLTNYGYTF. The CDR3 bases are TGTGCCATCAGTCCCGGGACACTAACTAACTATGGCTACACCTTC.

The rearrangement joins TRBV6-1 to TRBJ1-2; TRBD1 matches 10 bases. Germline values: CDR1 MNHNS, CDR2 SASEGT. The length of the CDR3 is 15 residues. With 3 bases clipped from V and 4 bases from J, the junction kept 5 bases outside the gene matches. The CDR3 DNA sequence: TGTGCCAGCAGTGAGGACAGGGGGGGCGGCTATGGCTACACCTTC. This translates into CASSEDRGGGYGYTF.

This clone was seen a handful of times. The V gene is TRBV11-2, the J gene TRBJ1-5; 9 positions agree with TRBD1. Germline V gene sequence: CDR1 SGHAT, CDR2 FQNNGV. This CDR3 is built from 15 residues. Germline trimming cut 5 bases from V and 2 bases from J; bases unmatched to any gene: 4. CDR3 nucleotides: TGTGCCAGCAGCCCAGACAGGGGGGGCAATCAGCCCCAGCATTTT. It is translated as CASSPDRGGNQPQHF.

The V and J genes are TRBV27 and TRBJ2-7; 10 bases map to TRBD2. This CDR3 comprises 16 residues. Unmatched junction bases numbered 9, after V lost 1 base and J lost 6 bases. Germline values: CDR1 MNHEY, CDR2 SMNVEV (reference sequence). As DNA, the CDR3 is TGTGCCAGCAGTTTATACCGAGCGGGAGGGCCTAGCGAGCAGTACTTC. It yields the protein CASSLYRAGGPSEQYF.

In this sample, this clone turned up once. The chain links TRBV19 to TRBJ1-1; the match to TRBD1 covers 7 bases. CDR3 size: 15 residues. V lost 6 bases to trimming and J lost 0 bases; unmatched junction nucleotides: 7. The germline V gene has CDR1 LNHDA and CDR2 SQIVND (reference sequence). The CDR3 region is CASSPRQGMNTEAFF. The CDR3 coding sequence is TGTGCCAGTAGCCCCCGACAGGGCATGAACACTGAAGCTTTCTTT.

The genes are TRBV5-1 and TRBJ2-7; a possible D gene is TRBD1 (6 bases). The V end was cut by 4 bases, the J end by 6 bases, with 23 bases between. The germline CDR1 and CDR2 sequences are SGHRS and YFSETQ. This CDR3 is built from 16 residues. The DNA for the CDR3 is TGCGCCAGCAGCCCCTTGAGGCTAGGGGGAGCTTCCGAGCAGTACTTC. This sequence encodes CASSPLRLGGASEQYF.

The rearrangement joins TRBV6-6 to TRBJ1-1; TRBD1 might be the D (6 bases). The V end was cut by 5 bases, the J end by 9 bases, with 16 bases between. This CDR3 spans 13 amino acids. CDR1 is MNHNY and CDR2 is SVGAGI in the germline V gene (reference sequence). In nucleotides, the CDR3 is TGTGCCAGCAGTCAAGGGGGAGGGTTGAAAGCTTTCTTT. This gives the protein CASSQGGGLKAFF.

CDR3 sequence reads: CASSTGWARSTEAFF. For the CDR3, the DNA is TGTGCCAGTAGTACAGGATGGGCCCGTTCCACTGAAGCTTTCTTT. This chain connects TRBV19 to TRBJ1-1; D gene ambiguous. V lost 4 bases and J lost 4, with 16 bases in between. This CDR3 spans 15 amino acids. CDR1 is LNHDA and CDR2 is SQIVND in the germline V gene (reference sequence).

V gene TRBV27 combines with J gene TRBJ1-1; 7 bases are shared with TRBD1. This CDR3 contains 15 residues. Germline loops: CDR1 MNHEY, CDR2 SMNVEV (reference sequence). The trim removed 3 bases at V and 6 bases at J, leaving 10 bases unmatched. The CDR3 is CASSFKGQLGAEAFF. The CDR3 region has the DNA TGTGCCAGCAGTTTTAAGGGACAGTTGGGGGCTGAAGCTTTCTTT.

This clone was counted only a few times. This rearrangement joins TRBV3-1 (or the pseudogene TRBV3-2) to TRBJ1-2; D remains ambiguous. The CDR3 length is 14 residues. V gave up 2 bases and J gave up 8 bases, with 15 bases separating them. From germline, CDR1 is LGHDT and CDR2 YNNKEL (reference sequence). In DNA, the CDR3 is TGTGCCAGCAGCCAATCCGGCAGAACTAGCGGCTACACCTTC. Encoded protein: CASSQSGRTSGYTF.

This clone came up once. The rearrangement links TRBV27 to TRBJ2-2; 7 positions match TRBD1. V was pared by 2 bases and J by 1 base, with 7 bases of the junction left unmatched. CDR3 length equals 17 residues. The germline gives CDR1 MNHEY, CDR2 SMNVEV (reference sequence). The CDR3 bases are TGTGCCAGCAGTTTACCGACTGGGACAGTGAACACCGGGGAGCTGTTTTTT. It encodes CASSLPTGTVNTGELFF.